The 28 T cell receptor beta chains below were found in one sample sequenced in a study of CD8 T cells in ankylosing spondylitis. MiXCR, run by TCRdb on the 5' RACE reads, gives a single entry per CDR3 protein. The repertoire has around 280,000 distinct CDR3 sequences, around 20% of them found once; the top ten carry roughly 8%. Sample: blood, either unsorted or a sorted T cell fraction (not recorded which). All receptors come from a male donor with ankylosing spondylitis or in good health (not recorded which).

This sequence joins TRBV18 and TRBJ2-3, with D uncertain. V was trimmed by 0 bases and J by 0 bases, leaving 13 bases between them. Per germline, CDR1 KGHSH and CDR2 LQKENI. CDR3 length: 17 residues. CDR3 protein: CASSPPNQVASTDTQYF. For the CDR3, the DNA is TGTGCCAGCTCACCACCTAATCAGGTCGCTAGCACAGATACGCAGTATTTT.

This clonotype was seen many times. The rearrangement links TRBV27 to TRBJ2-3, with D perhaps TRBD2 (6 bases). Trimming pared 3 bases from V and 3 bases from J, leaving 13 bases between. The CDR3 length is 15 residues. Germline CDR1 is MNHEY and CDR2 is SMNVEV (reference sequence). The CDR3 bases are TGTGCCAGCAGTTTGGTTAGCGGCTGGACAGATACGCAGTATTTT. Translated: CASSLVSGWTDTQYF.

The chain combines TRBV6-2 or TRBV6-3 with TRBJ2-3; TRBD1 matches 7 bases. The V segment lost 6 bases and the J segment 4 bases; nucleotides outside the gene matches: 4. Per germline, CDR1 MNHEY and CDR2 SVGEGT. The CDR3 consists of 13 residues. As DNA, the CDR3 is TGTGCCAGCAGCAGGGGGACCGCAGATACGCAGTATTTT. Protein: CASSRGTADTQYF.

In its sample, this clonotype was seen many times. This sequence joins TRBV11-2 and TRBJ1-1; the D is unclear. The CDR3 is 13 amino acids. V lost 4 bases and J 6 bases, leaving 12 bases between the germline ends. Germline loops: CDR1 SGHAT, CDR2 FQNNGV. The CDR3 loop reads CASSSVKLPEAFF. The CDR3 DNA sequence: TGTGCCAGCAGCTCCGTGAAACTCCCTGAAGCTTTCTTT.

This chain uses TRBV6-2 or TRBV6-3 with TRBJ2-1, with 10 bases lining up with TRBD2. The germline V gene has CDR1 MNHEY and CDR2 SVGEGT. Germline trimming cut 7 bases from V and 4 bases from J; bases unmatched to any gene: 4. The CDR3 has 14 residues. DNA for the CDR3: TGTGCCAGCACCGGACTAGCGGCATACAATGAGCAGTTCTTC. Translating it yields CASTGLAAYNEQFF.

This clonotype was seen a few times. V gene TRBV6-5 combines with J gene TRBJ2-3; maybe TRBD2 (7 bases). The germline CDR1 and CDR2 sequences are MNHEY and SVGAGI. The CDR3 is 17 amino acids. The V and J ends lost 0 bases and 6 bases respectively, with 19 bases between them. The CDR3, as DNA: TGTGCCAGCAGTTACTCGATAGTTGGGGGGGGGCGCGATACGCAGTATTTT. Translation gives CASSYSIVGGGRDTQYF.

This clonotype occurred a few times. The DNA for the CDR3 is TGTGCCAGCTCACCACCGAGCGGGGGGACCTACAATGAGCAGTTCTTC. Translating it yields CASSPPSGGTYNEQFF. The chain carries TRBV18 and TRBJ2-1; 9 bases map to TRBD2. Germline CDR1 and CDR2: KGHSH and LQKENI. The V and J ends lost 0 bases and 2 bases, in that order; junction bases with no gene match: 2. There are 16 residues in the CDR3.

The V and J genes are TRBV20-1 and TRBJ2-2; no reliable D call. There are 16 residues in the CDR3. Germline V gene sequence: CDR1 DFQATT, CDR2 SNEGSKA (reference sequence). V was clipped by 1 base and J by 1 base, with 13 bases between them. The CDR3 loop reads CSARALSRRNTGELFF. The DNA of the CDR3 is TGCAGTGCTAGAGCGCTCTCTCGGAGGAACACCGGGGAGCTGTTTTTT.

This chain connects TRBV3-1 to TRBJ2-5; the D gene is possibly TRBD2 (5 bases). V lost 3 bases to trimming and J lost 2 bases, with 7 bases between them. This CDR3 contains 13 residues. CDR1 is LGHDT, CDR2 YNNKEL, per germline (reference sequence). As DNA, the CDR3 is TGTGCCAGCAGCCAGACTATACAAGAGACCCAGTACTTC. This encodes CASSQTIQETQYF.

This clonotype was counted between two and nine times. The V call is TRBV12-3 or TRBV12-4, the J call TRBJ1-2, with D possibly being TRBD1 (5 bases). The CDR3 totals 13 residues. V was trimmed by 6 bases and J by 3 bases, leaving 11 bases between them. CDR3 amino acids: CASSLQVDYGYTF. In DNA, the CDR3 is TGTGCCAGCAGCTTACAGGTAGACTATGGCTACACCTTC.

The rearrangement links TRBV10-3 to TRBJ2-3; a weak D match, TRBD2 (5 bases). The V gene lost 0 bases and the J gene lost 5 bases, with 12 bases spanning the gap. Germline CDR1 is ENHRY and CDR2 is SYGVKD. The CDR3 consists of 15 residues. The chain's CDR3 is CAISESNGVGDTQYF. The CDR3 nucleotides are TGTGCCATCAGTGAGTCGAACGGGGTTGGAGATACGCAGTATTTT.

The chain carries TRBV25-1 and TRBJ1-1; 8 bases map to TRBD1. After removal of 2 bases from V and 5 bases from J, the junction contained 4 bases not matched to a gene. The CDR3 runs to 14 residues. Germline-derived CDR1 and CDR2 are MGHDK and SYGVNS. This CDR3 is CASSETGGRTEAFF. The DNA of the CDR3 is TGTGCCAGCAGTGAAACAGGGGGAAGAACTGAAGCTTTCTTT. The complete variable domain, with remaining parts taken from reference TRBV25-1 and TRBJ1-1, reads EADIYQTPRYLVIGTGKKITLECSQTMGHDKMYWYQQDPGMELHLIHYSYGVNSTEKGDLSSESTVSRIRTEHFPLTLESARPSHTSQYLCASSETGGRTEAFFGQGTRLTVV.

This clonotype has just a few counts. The genes are TRBV11-2 and TRBJ1-3, with D possibly being TRBD1 (6 bases). The CDR3 sequence is 18 residues long. Germline V CDR1 and CDR2: SGHAT, FQNNGV. Trimming removed 4 bases at V and 0 bases at J, with 19 bases between. CDR3 loop: CASSSRSTGLSSGNTIYF. CDR3 DNA sequence: TGTGCCAGCAGCTCTCGTTCGACAGGTCTGAGCTCTGGAAACACCATATATTTT.

This sequence joins TRBV3-1 and TRBJ2-5, with a weak D call TRBD2 (6 bases). Germline lookup yields CDR1 LGHDT and CDR2 YNNKEL (reference sequence). Trimming stripped 1 base from V and 5 bases from J, with 8 bases between. The CDR3 covers 13 residues. The CDR3 reads CASSQGLVETQYF. In DNA, the CDR3 is TGTGCCAGCAGCCAAGGACTAGTCGAGACCCAGTACTTC.

There are a few counts of this clonotype. V and J are TRBV5-1 and TRBJ2-2; D gene unclear. The V and J ends lost 4 bases and 6 bases respectively, with 10 bases between them. Per the germline V gene, CDR1 is SGHRS and CDR2 is YFSETQ. The CDR3 has 13 residues. The CDR3 region is CASSPTESGELFF. The CDR3 DNA sequence: TGCGCCAGCAGCCCAACAGAATCCGGGGAGCTGTTTTTT. Variable domain in full (rest from reference TRBV5-1 and TRBJ2-2): KAGVTQTPRYLIKTRGQQVTLSCSPISGHRSVSWYQQTPGQGLQFLFEYFSETQRNKGNFPGRFSGRQFSNSRSEMNVSTLELGDSALYLCASSPTESGELFFGEGSRLTVL.

This clonotype was recorded a few times. This chain connects TRBV15 to TRBJ1-1; D possibly corresponds to TRBD1 (5 bases). The CDR3 is 15 residues long. Per the germline V gene, CDR1 is LNHNV and CDR2 is YYDKDF (reference sequence). Trimming took off 3 bases at V and 0 bases at J, with 11 bases between the two ends. Here the CDR3 reads CATSRMGGLNTEAFF. The CDR3, as DNA: TGTGCCACCAGCAGGATGGGGGGACTGAACACTGAAGCTTTCTTT. Based on the CDR3 plus reference TRBV15 and TRBJ1-1, the full variable domain is DAMVIQNPRYQVTQFGKPVTLSCSQTLNHNVMYWYQQKSSQAPKLLFHYYDKDFNNEADTPDNFQSRRPNTSFCFLDIRSPGLGDTAMYLCATSRMGGLNTEAFFGQGTRLTVV.

The chain combines TRBV21-1 with TRBJ2-5; whether TRBD1, the table's D call, matches the DNA was not checked. TRBV21-1 is a listed pseudogene. The CDR3 has 17 amino acids. Here the CDR3 reads CASSNRDREVSCETQYF. CDR3 DNA: TGTGCCAGCAGCAACCGGGACAGGGAGGTTTCGTGCGAGACCCAGTACTTC.

Concerning this clonotype itself: This may be a read error, as it is one base from a much larger clone. V is TRBV10-3 and J is TRBJ1-2; 12 bases are shared with TRBD1. This CDR3 region has 13 residues. CDR1 ENHRY and CDR2 SYGVKD come from the germline V gene. This CDR3 is CAITGTGGSGHTF. Here the CDR3 DNA reads TGTGCCATCACCGGGACAGGGGGCTCTGGCCACACCTTC.

This clonotype was seen more than once but under ten times. This sequence joins TRBV27 and TRBJ1-2; TRBD1 might be the D (5 bases). Germline V gene lookup returns CDR1 MNHEY and CDR2 SMNVEV (reference sequence). V was trimmed by 6 bases and J by 2 bases, leaving 16 bases between them. The CDR3 consists of 15 residues. In nucleotides, the CDR3 is TGTGCCAGCAGCCGGGACTTCCGCCTAAACTATGGCTACACCTTC. Protein sequence: CASSRDFRLNYGYTF.

This clonotype was detected many times. This chain links TRBV20-1 with TRBJ1-6; tentative D call: TRBD1 (6 bases). This CDR3 spans 16 amino acids. V was cut by 0 bases and J by 2 bases, with 11 bases left in between. Germline CDR1 DFQATT, CDR2 SNEGSKA (reference sequence). Here the CDR3 DNA reads TGCAGTGCTAGAGAGGGCAGGGGTACCTATAATTCACCCCTCCACTTT. This encodes CSAREGRGTYNSPLHF.

This chain joins TRBV20-1 and TRBJ2-1; 16 bases match TRBD2. Germline CDR1 is DFQATT and CDR2 is SNEGSKA (reference sequence). Losses at the gene ends were 0 bases for V and 7 bases for J; bases not matched to a gene: 6. This CDR3 comprises 17 residues. The CDR3 protein is CSARDQGLAGGRNEQFF. CDR3 bases: TGCAGTGCTAGAGATCAGGGACTAGCGGGGGGGCGGAATGAGCAGTTCTTC.

This chain connects TRBV20-1 to TRBJ2-5; possible D gene TRBD2, 5 bases. The CDR3 extends over 14 amino acids. From germline, CDR1 is DFQATT and CDR2 SNEGSKA (reference sequence). Trimming stripped 4 bases from V and 4 bases from J, with 16 bases between. In DNA form, the CDR3 reads TGCAGTGCTAAGGTTCCTAGCTCGGTAGAGACCCAGTACTTC. This sequence encodes CSAKVPSSVETQYF.

The V call is TRBV24-1, the J call TRBJ2-3; maybe TRBD2 (6 bases). V lost 3 bases to trimming and J lost 6 bases, with 15 bases between them. Germline V CDR1 and CDR2: KGHDR, SFDVKD. This CDR3 spans 15 amino acids. CDR3 sequence (DNA): TGTGCCACCAGTGATGCGGGGCGGGCCGGGGATACGCAGTATTTT. It is translated as CATSDAGRAGDTQYF.

V usage is TRBV5-1 and J usage is TRBJ1-5; 7 bases match TRBD1. The germline gives CDR1 SGHRS, CDR2 YFSETQ. The CDR3 is made up of 15 amino acids. V lost 0 bases, J lost 5 bases, and 5 bases stayed unmatched. The CDR3 spells CASSLEGQDHQPQHF. CDR3 nucleotide sequence: TGCGCCAGCAGCTTGGAAGGACAGGACCATCAGCCCCAGCATTTT.

In its sample, this clonotype was seen a few times. The chain recombines TRBV2 with TRBJ2-4, with 7 positions matching TRBD1. Trimming cost V 6 bases and J 0 bases; bases outside gene matches: 8. Germline V gene sequence: CDR1 SNHLY, CDR2 FYNNEI. This CDR3 spans 16 amino acids. CDR3 nucleotides: TGTGCCAGCAGGGGACAGCTAATACAAGCCAAAAACATTCAGTACTTC. Translation: CASRGQLIQAKNIQYF.

The V call is TRBV11-1, the J call TRBJ2-3; D is undetermined. Germline V gene sequence: CDR1 SGHAT, CDR2 FQDESV (reference sequence). V dropped 5 bases and J dropped 3 bases, with 24 bases sitting between them. The CDR3 has 18 amino acids. The CDR3 is CASSPIFSKAPRTDTQYF. CDR3 bases: TGTGCCAGCAGCCCGATATTTTCCAAGGCCCCAAGGACAGATACGCAGTATTTT.

V and J are TRBV7-3 and TRBJ2-2, with 9 bases that match TRBD2. The V and J ends lost 4 bases and 9 bases, in that order; junction bases with no gene match: 3. CDR3 size: 13 residues. The germline CDR1 and CDR2 sequences are SGHTA and FQGTGA. The chain's CDR3 is CASSSSGARELFF. Written as DNA, the CDR3 is TGTGCCAGCAGCTCTAGCGGGGCTCGGGAGCTGTTTTTT. The full variable domain, with the rest looked up from reference TRBV7-3 and TRBJ2-2, is GAGVSQTPSNKVTEKGKYVELRCDPISGHTALYWYRQSLGQGPEFLIYFQGTGAADDSGLPNDRFFAVRPEGSVSTLKIQRTERGDSAVYLCASSSSGARELFFGEGSRLTVL.

The chain carries TRBV7-9 and TRBJ2-5; D possibly matches TRBD1 or TRBD2 (6 bases each). The germline V gene encodes CDR1 SEHNR and CDR2 FQNEAQ (reference sequence). The V end lost 8 bases, the J end lost 1 base, and 14 bases lay between the germline ends. The length of the CDR3 is 14 residues. The DNA of the CDR3 is TGTGCCAGCGGGCCGGGGGCGACCCAAGAGACCCAGTACTTC. It yields the protein CASGPGATQETQYF.